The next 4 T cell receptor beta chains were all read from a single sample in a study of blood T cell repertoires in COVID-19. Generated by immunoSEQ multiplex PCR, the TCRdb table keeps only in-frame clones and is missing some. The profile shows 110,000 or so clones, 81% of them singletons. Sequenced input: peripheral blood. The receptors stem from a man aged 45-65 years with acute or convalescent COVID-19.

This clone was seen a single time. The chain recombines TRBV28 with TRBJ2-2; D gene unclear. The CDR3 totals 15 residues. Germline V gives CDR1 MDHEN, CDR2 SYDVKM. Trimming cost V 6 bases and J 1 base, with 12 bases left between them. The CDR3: CASRANTLNTGELFF. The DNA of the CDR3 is TGTGCCAGCAGGGCCAACACATTGAACACCGGGGAGCTGTTTTTT.

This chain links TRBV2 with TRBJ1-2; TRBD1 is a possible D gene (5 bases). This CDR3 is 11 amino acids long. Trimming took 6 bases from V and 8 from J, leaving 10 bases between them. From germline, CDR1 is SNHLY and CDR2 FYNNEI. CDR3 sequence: CASRQGGGYTF. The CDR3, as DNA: TGTGCCAGCAGGCAGGGTGGGGGCTACACCTTC.

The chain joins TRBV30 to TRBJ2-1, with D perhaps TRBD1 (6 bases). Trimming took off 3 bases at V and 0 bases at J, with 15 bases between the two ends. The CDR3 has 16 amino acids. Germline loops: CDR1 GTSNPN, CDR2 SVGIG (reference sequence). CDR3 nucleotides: TGTGCCTGGAGGCCGAGGACAGTTAGCTCCTACAATGAGCAGTTCTTC. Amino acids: CAWRPRTVSSYNEQFF.

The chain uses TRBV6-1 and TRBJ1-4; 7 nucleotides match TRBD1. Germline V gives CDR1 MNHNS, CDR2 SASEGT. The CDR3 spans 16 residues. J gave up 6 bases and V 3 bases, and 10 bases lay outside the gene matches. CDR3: CASSDSYRGGYEKLFF. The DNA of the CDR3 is TGTGCCAGCAGTGATTCCTACAGGGGAGGATATGAAAAACTGTTTTTT.